A single sample gave rise to the 17 T cell receptor beta chains below, sequenced in a study of response to subunit inactivated influenza vaccine. TCRdb re-derived calls from the RT-PCR reads in MiXCR, one entry per CDR3 protein. The table records 650,000 to 700,000 distinct CDR3 sequences, approximately 14% of them present only once. The specimen comprised PBMCs from blood, sampled 11 to 12 days after vaccination. These receptors all stem from a man aged 45-65 years who received an inactivated influenza vaccine.

The chain combines TRBV2 with TRBJ2-3; D is uncertain. V lost 3 bases, J lost 6 bases, and 16 bases lay in between. Germline-derived CDR1 and CDR2 are SNHLY and FYNNEI. The CDR3 sequence is 15 residues long. CDR3: CASSDLLEDGDTQYF. As DNA, the CDR3 is TGTGCCAGCAGTGACTTGCTCGAAGACGGGGATACGCAGTATTTT.

J is TRBJ2-7 and V is TRBV29-1; 10 bases are shared with TRBD1. With 1 base clipped from V and 3 bases from J, the junction kept 6 bases outside the gene matches. The CDR3 length is 15 residues. Germline lookup yields CDR1 SQVTM and CDR2 ANQGSEA. In DNA, the CDR3 is TGCAGCGTTGAAGCGGGGACAGGGGATCTCTACGAGCAGTACTTC. It codes for CSVEAGTGDLYEQYF.

The chain links TRBV18 to TRBJ2-2; D call uncertain. V was trimmed by 3 bases and J by 0 bases, leaving 11 bases between them. The CDR3 loop spans 16 amino acids. Looked up from germline, CDR1 is KGHSH and CDR2 is LQKENI. The chain's CDR3 is CASSPLRTTNTGELFF. The CDR3 DNA follows: TGTGCCAGCTCACCTTTGCGGACCACGAACACCGGGGAGCTGTTTTTT.

This clonotype was counted only a few times. The gene calls are TRBV11-2 and TRBJ1-1, with D unresolved. Germline values: CDR1 SGHAT, CDR2 FQNNGV. V was cut by 0 bases and J by 2 bases, with 10 bases left in between. This CDR3 has 15 residues. The CDR3 loop is CASSLDPGSNTEAFF. CDR3 DNA: TGTGCCAGCAGCTTAGACCCGGGATCTAACACTGAAGCTTTCTTT.

The chain recombines TRBV9 with TRBJ2-3; TRBD2 agrees at 8 bases. The CDR3 extends over 20 amino acids. V gave up 4 bases and J gave up 3 bases; unmatched junction bases: 22. Germline assignment: CDR1 SGDLS and CDR2 YYNGEE. As DNA, the CDR3 is TGTGCCAGCAGCCCCATGTCGTCCAGCGGGGGTCCTACTTCGACAGATACGCAGTATTTT. It specifies CASSPMSSSGGPTSTDTQYF. The full variable domain, with the rest looked up from reference TRBV9 and TRBJ2-3, is DSGVTQTPKHLITATGQRVTLRCSPRSGDLSVYWYQQSLDQGLQFLIQYYNGEERAKGNILERFSAQQFPDLHSELNLSSLELGDSALYFCASSPMSSSGGPTSTDTQYFGPGTRLTVL.

This clonotype was counted ten times or more. This chain connects TRBV20-1 to TRBJ2-7; a possible D gene is TRBD1 (6 bases). Between the trimmed V and J ends, which lost 4 bases and 2 bases, there was a span of 9 bases. The length of the CDR3 is 12 residues. Germline values: CDR1 DFQATT, CDR2 SNEGSKA (reference sequence). The CDR3 DNA follows: TGCAGTGCTAAGCAGGGGACCTACGAGCAGTACTTC. It yields the protein CSAKQGTYEQYF.

The genes are TRBV6-4 and TRBJ2-7, with unresolved D. This CDR3 has 16 amino acids. V was pared by 2 bases and J by 2 bases, with 16 bases between. The germline gives CDR1 MRHNA, CDR2 SNTAGT. CDR3 residues: CASSDDVTDIAYEQYF. In nucleotides, the CDR3 is TGTGCCAGCAGTGACGACGTTACAGATATTGCCTACGAGCAGTACTTC.

This clonotype was picked up a small number of times. The chain carries TRBV5-1 and TRBJ2-5; a possible D gene is TRBD1 (6 bases). The CDR3 sequence is 15 residues long. V lost 0 bases and J lost 2, with 11 bases in between. Germline V lookup: CDR1 SGHRS, CDR2 YFSETQ. The CDR3, as DNA: TGCGCCAGCAGCTTGGGATCAGGGGATCAAGAGACCCAGTACTTC. Translated, it gives CASSLGSGDQETQYF.

This clonotype was observed a handful of times. The chain is built from TRBV5-1 and TRBJ2-2; D is perhaps TRBD2 (6 bases). V was pared by 4 bases and J by 1 base, with 11 bases between. The CDR3 contains 15 residues. Germline loops: CDR1 SGHRS, CDR2 YFSETQ. The CDR3 region is CASSARRGNTGELFF. In DNA, the CDR3 is TGCGCCAGCAGCGCCCGGCGGGGGAACACCGGGGAGCTGTTTTTT.

For this clonotype: A much larger clone differs by one base, so this may be a read error. The rearrangement uses TRBV4-2 and TRBJ2-1, with a tentative D call TRBD2 (5 bases). V was trimmed by 8 bases and J by 15 bases, leaving 23 bases between them. The germline V gene encodes CDR1 LGHNA and CDR2 YNFKEQ. The CDR3 length is 13 residues. CDR3 DNA: TGTGCCAGCGGCCCCCGTTTTCTCGGGGAGTTGTTCTTC. Protein sequence: CASGPRFLGELFF.

A few counts support this clonotype. This chain links TRBV5-6 with TRBJ2-1; D call uncertain. CDR3 length: 14 amino acids. Looked up from germline, CDR1 is SGHDT and CDR2 is YYEEEE. Trimming removed 2 bases at V and 4 bases at J, with 10 bases between. The CDR3 protein is CASSFWSRYNEQFF. In DNA, the CDR3 is TGTGCCAGCAGCTTTTGGTCGCGATACAATGAGCAGTTCTTC.

The chain combines TRBV6-2 or TRBV6-3 with TRBJ2-2, with a tentative D call TRBD2 (6 bases). The CDR3 extends over 14 amino acids. V lost 4 bases and J 3 bases, leaving 9 bases between the germline ends. The V gene's germline CDR1 is MNHEY and CDR2 SVGEGT. The CDR3 region is CASSLLADTGELFF. CDR3 bases: TGTGCCAGCAGTTTACTAGCAGACACCGGGGAGCTGTTTTTT.

This clonotype came up a few times. The chain couples TRBV12-3 or TRBV12-4 to TRBJ2-2, with D perhaps matching TRBD1 (5 bases). V lost 2 bases, J lost 1 base, and 14 bases lay in between. The CDR3 is 17 residues long. CDR3 protein: CASSLRNGQGNTGELFF. As DNA, the CDR3 is TGTGCCAGCAGTTTACGAAATGGGCAGGGGAACACCGGGGAGCTGTTTTTT.

This sequence joins TRBV7-2 and TRBJ1-1, with D unresolved. The germline V gene has CDR1 SGHTA and CDR2 FQGNSA. The CDR3 loop spans 14 amino acids. Trimming cost V 6 bases and J 6 bases, with 17 bases left between them. The CDR3 DNA follows: TGTGCCAGCAGGCGGGCGTCAGTAGACCCTGAAGCTTTCTTT. Translated, it gives CASRRASVDPEAFF. The full variable domain, completed using reference TRBV7-2 and TRBJ1-1, is GAGVSQSPSNKVTEKGKDVELRCDPISGHTALYWYRQSLGQGLEFLIYFQGNSAPDKSGLPSDRFSAERTGGSVSTLTIQRTQQEDSAVYLCASRRASVDPEAFFGQGTRLTVV.

This clonotype came up a few times. The rearrangement uses TRBV10-3 and TRBJ2-5, with 10 nucleotides matching TRBD2. Losses at the gene ends were 0 bases for V and 3 bases for J; bases not matched to a gene: 4. The CDR3 has 16 residues. The germline V gene has CDR1 ENHRY and CDR2 SYGVKD. CDR3 coding DNA: TGTGCCATCAGTGAGTCACTAGCGGGAACGAAAGAGACCCAGTACTTC. It yields the protein CAISESLAGTKETQYF.

The rearrangement joins TRBV20-1 to TRBJ2-3; D is uncertain. Between the trimmed V and J ends, which lost 6 bases and 0 bases, there was a span of 31 bases. The CDR3 covers 20 residues. The germline V gene encodes CDR1 DFQATT and CDR2 SNEGSKA (reference sequence). Written as DNA, the CDR3 is TGCAGTGCATACCCCATTCTGCCTAAGTCCTCTCTTATTAGCACAGATACGCAGTATTTT. Residues: CSAYPILPKSSLISTDTQYF.

This chain uses TRBV4-2 with TRBJ2-2; perhaps D is TRBD1 or TRBD2 (5 bases each). Trimming took 0 bases from V and 4 from J, leaving 6 bases between them. The CDR3 has 14 amino acids. Germline V lookup: CDR1 LGHNA, CDR2 YNFKEQ. The chain's CDR3 is CASSQEGPTGELFF. CDR3 nucleotides: TGTGCCAGCAGCCAAGAGGGACCCACCGGGGAGCTGTTTTTT.